Below are 17 T cell receptor beta chains sequenced from a single sample in a study of identical twins. TCRdb re-analysed the 5' RACE reads in MiXCR, keeping a single row per CDR3 protein. The table records 460,000 or so distinct CDR3 sequences, 12% to 15% of them present only once. A further study also used this sample, focusing on yellow fever vaccine responses in identical twins.

Sequences were obtained from CD4+ T cells sorted from blood. All receptors come from a young woman in good health.

This clonotype was observed at least ten times. This chain uses TRBV12-3 or TRBV12-4 with TRBJ2-1; a weak D match, TRBD2 (7 bases). This CDR3 spans 21 amino acids. The V end was cut by 3 bases, the J end by 0 bases, with 27 bases between. The CDR3 DNA is TGTGCCAGCAGTTTGGGCCGGGGGCGAGGACTAGTTGGAAGCTCCTACAATGAGCAGTTCTTC. It encodes CASSLGRGRGLVGSSYNEQFF.

The sample holds a few counts of this clonotype. The chain recombines TRBV28 with TRBJ2-7; perhaps TRBD2 as D (5 bases). The CDR3 length is 12 residues. V was trimmed by 6 bases and J by 9 bases, leaving 15 bases between them. The V gene's germline CDR1 is MDHEN and CDR2 SYDVKM. CDR3 region: CASSFGEFGQYF. CDR3 DNA sequence: TGTGCCAGCAGCTTCGGGGAGTTCGGGCAGTACTTC.

This chain links TRBV6-5 with TRBJ2-1; 10 bases agree with TRBD2. The CDR3 runs 15 residues. Germline CDR1 MNHEY, CDR2 SVGAGI. Trimming at V came to 2 bases and at J to 8 bases, leaving 6 bases not matched to a gene. The CDR3 region has the DNA TGTGCCAGCAGTTACGCTAGCGGGAGTTACGATGAGCAGTTCTTC. It translates to CASSYASGSYDEQFF.

The chain is built from TRBV6-1 and TRBJ2-7; 8 bases match TRBD1. The ends lost 5 bases at V and 5 bases at J; junction bases unmatched: 8. CDR1 MNHNS and CDR2 SASEGT come from the germline V gene. CDR3 size: 14 residues. The CDR3 here is CASSRGTGVNEQYF. In DNA form, the CDR3 reads TGTGCCAGCAGTAGAGGGACAGGCGTCAACGAGCAGTACTTC.

This clonotype was observed a few times. This sequence joins TRBV5-1 and TRBJ2-3; no firm D call. CDR3 length equals 14 residues. Looked up from germline, CDR1 is SGHRS and CDR2 is YFSETQ. The V end was cut by 8 bases, the J end by 2 bases, with 15 bases between. The CDR3 spells CASRPRRDTDTQYF. DNA for the CDR3: TGCGCCAGTCGACCGAGGAGAGACACAGATACGCAGTATTTT.

The gene calls are TRBV7-2 and TRBJ2-3; 9 bases are shared with TRBD2. CDR1 SGHTA and CDR2 FQGNSA come from the germline V gene. V was clipped by 8 bases and J by 6 bases; unmatched bases: 15. The CDR3 totals 16 residues. In nucleotides, the CDR3 is TGTGCCAGCCAGCCCGAGCCAGGGACTAGCAGGGATACGCAGTATTTT. Protein product: CASQPEPGTSRDTQYF.

Ten or more counts support this clonotype. The chain recombines TRBV29-1 with TRBJ2-4; 8 bases match TRBD1. Trimming cost V 3 bases and J 1 base; bases outside gene matches: 5. CDR1 is SQVTM and CDR2 is ANQGSEA in the germline V gene. The CDR3 sequence is 15 residues long. CDR3 nucleotides: TGCAGCGTTGAGGGACAGGAAAATGCCAAAAACATTCAGTACTTC. Protein sequence: CSVEGQENAKNIQYF. Full variable domain (rest looked up from reference TRBV29-1 and TRBJ2-4): SAVISQKPSRDICQRGTSLTIQCQVDSQVTMMFWYRQQPGQSLTLIATANQGSEATYESGFVIDKFPISRPNLTFSTLTVSNMSPEDSSIYLCSVEGQENAKNIQYFGAGTRLSVL.

The sample holds a few counts of this clonotype. The chain links TRBV3-1 to TRBJ2-1; 7 positions match TRBD2. From germline, CDR1 is LGHDT and CDR2 YNNKEL (reference sequence). J gave up 6 bases and V 0 bases, and 8 bases lay outside the gene matches. This CDR3 spans 16 amino acids. The CDR3 DNA reads as TGTGCCAGCAGCCAAGATCCAGCGGGGAGATCCAATGAGCAGTTCTTC. Translating gives CASSQDPAGRSNEQFF.

This clonotype was seen more than once but under ten times. The chain couples TRBV7-3 to TRBJ2-5; no firm D call. The CDR3 runs to 13 residues. Trimming removed 5 bases at V and 2 bases at J, with 9 bases between. Germline V gene lookup returns CDR1 SGHTA and CDR2 FQGTGA. In DNA, the CDR3 is TGTGCCAGCAGCCCATCCGGTCAAGAGACCCAGTACTTC. It encodes CASSPSGQETQYF.

A few counts support this clonotype. The chain carries TRBV28 and TRBJ1-6; maybe TRBD1 (5 bases). The CDR3 covers 15 residues. Germline CDR1 reads MDHEN; CDR2 reads SYDVKM. Trimming pared 6 bases from V and 12 bases from J, leaving 21 bases between. CDR3 sequence reads: CASRPAGKGLGPLHF. CDR3 DNA: TGTGCCAGCAGGCCAGCAGGGAAGGGTTTGGGACCCCTCCACTTT.

The rearrangement uses TRBV3-1 and TRBJ2-4, with D perhaps TRBD2 (5 bases). The V end was cut by 2 bases, the J end by 0 bases, with 14 bases between. This CDR3 region has 17 residues. CDR1 is LGHDT, CDR2 YNNKEL, per germline (reference sequence). CDR3 DNA: TGTGCCAGCAGCCAATGGGGAGCGGAGACAGCCAAAAACATTCAGTACTTC. Translated, it gives CASSQWGAETAKNIQYF.

This clonotype was observed at least ten times. V gene TRBV5-1 combines with J gene TRBJ2-1; 7 nucleotides agree with TRBD1. This CDR3 is built from 15 residues. The junction had 7 bases not matched to a gene; V was cut back by 4 bases and J by 3 bases. Germline loops: CDR1 SGHRS, CDR2 YFSETQ. CDR3 DNA sequence: TGCGCCAGCAGCGAAGGGACAGCCAACTACAATGAGCAGTTCTTC. As protein: CASSEGTANYNEQFF.

The chain recombines TRBV5-1 with TRBJ2-7, with 9 nucleotides matching TRBD1. CDR1 SGHRS and CDR2 YFSETQ come from the germline V gene. V dropped 4 bases and J dropped 4; count of bases not matched to a gene: 12. The length of the CDR3 is 16 residues. The chain's CDR3 is CASSGTGSGLMYEQYF. The CDR3 DNA is TGCGCCAGCAGCGGGACAGGGTCAGGCTTAATGTACGAGCAGTACTTC.

This rearrangement joins TRBV18 to TRBJ2-1; D remains ambiguous. The V gene lost 3 bases and the J gene lost 0 bases, with 9 bases spanning the gap. The CDR3 has 15 amino acids. Germline V gives CDR1 KGHSH, CDR2 LQKENI. In DNA form, the CDR3 reads TGTGCCAGCTCACCTTTATTAAGCTCCTACAATGAGCAGTTCTTC. Amino acids: CASSPLLSSYNEQFF.

This clonotype was seen many times. This sequence joins TRBV29-1 and TRBJ1-1, with unresolved D. CDR3 length: 12 residues. The V end was cut by 7 bases, the J end by 2 bases, with 11 bases between. CDR1 and CDR2 from the germline V gene are SQVTM and ANQGSEA. This CDR3 reads CSAALANTEAFF. In DNA form, the CDR3 reads TGCAGCGCGGCACTCGCCAACACTGAAGCTTTCTTT.

The chain has TRBV5-6 and TRBJ2-1; 9 bases are a match to TRBD1. The V gene end was trimmed by 2 bases and the J gene end by 8 bases; junction bases not matched to a gene: 2. Germline CDR1 is SGHDT and CDR2 is YYEEEE. The CDR3 consists of 13 residues. The CDR3 spells CASSLQGAYEQFF. The CDR3 DNA reads TGTGCCAGCAGCTTACAGGGGGCCTATGAGCAGTTCTTC. Variable domain in full (rest from reference TRBV5-6 and TRBJ2-1): DAGVTQSPTHLIKTRGQQVTLRCSPKSGHDTVSWYQQALGQGPQFIFQYYEEEERQRGNFPDRFSGHQFPNYSSELNVNALLLGDSALYLCASSLQGAYEQFFGPGTRLTVL.

This clonotype was picked up a small number of times. CDR3 sequence: CASFPGNPRGLETQYF. For the CDR3, the DNA is TGTGCCAGCTTCCCCGGGAACCCCCGGGGCCTAGAGACCCAGTACTTC. The gene calls are TRBV7-9 and TRBJ2-5; D tentatively fits TRBD1 or TRBD2 (5 bases each). Germline CDR1 and CDR2: SEHNR and FQNEAQ (reference sequence). Trimming shortened V by 8 bases and J by 4 bases, and 23 bases separated the two germline ends. This CDR3 has 16 amino acids.